These 14 T cell receptor beta chains came from one sample sequenced in a study of cytomegalovirus exposure and HLA in healthy donors. PCR used 60 Vbeta primers and 13 Jbeta primers. Some clones are missing from TCRdb's copy, which holds only in-frame ones; the method was immunoSEQ multiplex PCR. In the table there are about 69,000 clones, about 70% of which are singletons. Source material: PBMCs. All receptors come from a woman younger than 45 in good health and CMV-seronegative.

V is TRBV4-1 and J is TRBJ2-7; the D gene is possibly TRBD1 (5 bases). Looked up from germline, CDR1 is MGHRA and CDR2 is YSYEKL. With 0 bases removed from V and 4 bases from J, the gap between germline ends came to 16 bases. The CDR3 extends over 16 amino acids. CDR3 nucleotides: TGCGCCAGCAGCCAAGATATAAGGGGTTTGCGGTACGAGCAGTACTTC. Encoded protein: CASSQDIRGLRYEQYF.

The V and J genes are TRBV29-1 and TRBJ2-5, with a possible D match to TRBD1 (5 bases). The DNA matches TRBJ2-7 better at its end, which makes the J call doubtful. This CDR3 is built from 13 residues. Germline assignment: CDR1 SQVTM and CDR2 ANQGSEA. The CDR3 DNA sequence: TGCAGCGTTGACCCAGGGAATGGCTACGAGCAGTACTTC. Amino acids: CSVDPGNGYEQYF.

The V gene is TRBV7-3, the J gene TRBJ2-7; D may be TRBD1 (6 bases). The CDR3 is made up of 16 amino acids. V lost 5 bases and J lost 2, with 19 bases in between. Germline V gene data show CDR1 as SGHTA and CDR2 as FQGTGA. CDR3 sequence: CASSVEAGTPAYEQYF. The CDR3 nucleotides are TGTGCCAGCAGCGTAGAGGCCGGGACACCGGCCTACGAGCAGTACTTC.

The gene calls are TRBV9 and TRBJ1-2; 8 nucleotides line up with TRBD1. CDR1 is SGDLS, CDR2 YYNGEE, per germline. The CDR3 is 16 residues long. The trim removed 0 bases at V and 4 bases at J, leaving 8 bases unmatched. DNA of the CDR3: TGTGCCAGCAGCGTAGCTAGGACAGGGTTGGGCTATGGCTACACCTTC. Translation: CASSVARTGLGYGYTF.

This chain joins TRBV6-5 and TRBJ1-1; D perhaps matches TRBD1 (5 bases). V lost 7 bases and J 6 bases, leaving 18 bases between the germline ends. The CDR3 totals 14 residues. The germline gives CDR1 MNHEY, CDR2 SVGAGI. The DNA of the CDR3 is TGTGCCAGCACCCCCTGGACGGACACTCCTGAAGCTTTCTTT. The encoded protein is CASTPWTDTPEAFF.

The rearrangement links TRBV9 to TRBJ2-7, with a possible D match to TRBD1 (5 bases). The CDR3 totals 14 residues. Germline lookup yields CDR1 SGDLS and CDR2 YYNGEE. V was trimmed by 4 bases and J by 0 bases, leaving 11 bases between them. CDR3 region: CASSPRQSSYEQYF. In DNA form, the CDR3 reads TGTGCCAGCAGCCCCCGACAGTCCTCCTACGAGCAGTACTTC.

The chain couples TRBV30 to TRBJ1-2; D is possibly TRBD1 (6 bases). The CDR3 length is 12 residues. The germline CDR1 and CDR2 sequences are GTSNPN and SVGIG (reference sequence). The V gene lost 6 bases and the J gene lost 7 bases, with 15 bases spanning the gap. The CDR3 here is CACPTGFSGYTF. CDR3 nucleotides: TGTGCCTGTCCCACAGGGTTCTCTGGCTACACCTTC.

The chain joins TRBV6-5 to TRBJ2-1; unclear D gene. Germline CDR1 reads MNHEY; CDR2 reads SVGAGI. V gave up 7 bases and J gave up 5 bases, with 6 bases separating them. The CDR3 is 11 amino acids. CDR3 coding DNA: TGTGCCAGCACCCGGGACAATGAGCAGTTCTTC. Translating it yields CASTRDNEQFF.

Here the CDR3 DNA reads TGTGCCAGCAGCGAGACCGGGAAGAACACTGAAGCTTTCTTT. It encodes CASSETGKNTEAFF. The chain combines TRBV9 with TRBJ1-1; D ambiguous. The CDR3 length is 14 residues. The germline CDR1 and CDR2 sequences are SGDLS and YYNGEE. Trimming shortened V by 3 bases and J by 1 base, and 10 bases separated the two germline ends.

The gene calls are TRBV4-1 and TRBJ1-1, with D perhaps matching TRBD1 (5 bases). CDR1 and CDR2 (germline): MGHRA, YSYEKL. The length of the CDR3 is 15 residues. Deletions cut 2 bases from V and 4 bases from J, with 14 bases between. CDR3 residues: CASSQPPGGGTEAFF. CDR3 coding DNA: TGCGCCAGCAGCCAACCCCCCGGGGGGGGCACTGAAGCTTTCTTT.

The CDR3 coding sequence is TGTGCCAGTAGTATACGAATCTGGGGGCAGGTTTGGGCCAAAAACATTCAGTACTTC. Amino acids: CASSIRIWGQVWAKNIQYF. The chain uses TRBV19 and TRBJ2-4, with D perhaps TRBD1 (6 bases). Germline V gene sequence: CDR1 LNHDA, CDR2 SQIVND (reference sequence). The CDR3 has 19 residues. V lost 2 bases, J lost 1 base, and 21 bases lay in between.

This clone has more than one count but fewer than ten. The CDR3 DNA reads TGTGCCAGCAGGGGACAGGGCGGCAATCAGCCCCAGCATTTT. It specifies CASRGQGGNQPQHF. J is TRBJ1-5 and V is TRBV2, with 9 bases aligning to TRBD1. With V trimmed by 6 bases and J by 2 bases, 2 bases remained unmatched. The CDR3 contains 14 residues. Germline-derived CDR1 and CDR2 are SNHLY and FYNNEI.

This chain connects TRBV9 to TRBJ1-1; 9 bases fit TRBD1. Unmatched junction bases numbered 2, after V lost 4 bases and J lost 1 base. Germline CDR1 and CDR2: SGDLS and YYNGEE. The CDR3 extends over 14 amino acids. The CDR3 is CASSPQGANTEAFF. The DNA of the CDR3 is TGTGCCAGCAGCCCACAGGGGGCGAACACTGAAGCTTTCTTT.

The V call is TRBV27, the J call TRBJ1-4; D is uncertain. CDR1 and CDR2 (germline): MNHEY, SMNVEV (reference sequence). There are 17 residues in the CDR3. The V gene lost 5 bases and the J gene lost 0 bases, with 16 bases spanning the gap. The CDR3 reads CASSPRTGRATNEKLFF. CDR3 nucleotide sequence: TGTGCCAGCAGTCCACGGACGGGGAGAGCAACTAATGAAAAACTGTTTTTT.